The sequence of this TCR beta chain was determined in a study of T cells in Graves' hyperthyroidism and ophthalmopathy. TCR beta CDR3 regions were amplified from RNA transcripts. A set of HTBI primers served as the primers for a first-round RT-PCR of the TCR CDR3. Using its own MiXCR run on the multiplex PCR reads, TCRdb lists one record per CDR3 protein. The sample lists 600,000 to 700,000 distinct CDR3 sequences, nearly 45% seen once, with roughly 6.5% in the top ten. Germline loops: CDR1 LNHNV, CDR2 YYDKDF (reference sequence). The length of the CDR3 is 14 residues. Trimming stripped 0 bases from V and 5 bases from J, with 10 bases between. This clonotype was counted at least ten times.

The sample taken for sequencing was peripheral blood or thyroid tissue (not recorded which). The receptor comes from an adult man with Graves' disease, either hyperthyroidism or ophthalmopathy (not recorded which). This chain links TRBV15 with TRBJ1-1; a possible D gene is TRBD1 (6 bases). CDR3 region: CATSRDLTGTEAFF. The CDR3 nucleotides are TGTGCCACCAGCAGAGATCTAACAGGGACTGAAGCTTTCTTT.